This paragraph covers one TCR beta chain sequence. The data stem from a study of blood T cell repertoires in COVID-19. CDR3 size: 17 residues. After removal of 7 bases from V and 6 bases from J, the junction contained 19 bases not matched to a gene. The germline gives CDR1 SGHDT, CDR2 YYEEEE. In the authors' workflow: Reference gene primers were amplified, and this amplification served to estimate nucleated cell counts. Generated by immunoSEQ multiplex PCR, the TCRdb table keeps only in-frame clones and is missing some. D and trimming were read from the DNA, whereas the V and J calls and clone size are those reported in that table. The repertoire holds about 3,700 clones, with about 74% as singletons.

Material for sequencing was peripheral blood. This clonotype was sampled from a human donor in a cohort sampled during active COVID-19. This chain joins TRBV5-6 and TRBJ2-4; 7 nucleotides line up with TRBD2. The CDR3 loop reads CASGTGGRLIQRNIQYF. The CDR3 region has the DNA TGTGCCAGCGGGACTGGCGGGAGACTCATCCAGAGAAACATTCAGTACTTC.